This T cell receptor (beta chain) was documented in a study of T cells in Graves' hyperthyroidism and ophthalmopathy. About the study: Staff took peripheral blood when the initial diagnosis was made, before any treatment began.

Amplified TCR beta CDR3 regions derived from RNA transcripts. TCR CDR3 regions were first amplified by RT-PCR with HTBI primers. TCRdb used MiXCR to reprocess the multiplex PCR reads, holding one entry per CDR3 protein. This sample has hundreds of thousands of distinct CDR3 sequences; about 14% occur once, and the top ten carry roughly 25%. Graves' hyperthyroidism qualified as stable when ophthalmopathy did not progress within 18 months. The CDR3 covers 15 residues. The germline V gene encodes CDR1 SGHDN and CDR2 FVKESK. With 0 bases removed from V and 2 bases from J, the gap between germline ends came to 11 bases.

The clonotype comes from a woman aged 25 to 45 with Graves' hyperthyroidism. The chain couples TRBV14 to TRBJ2-7; D not certain. Material for sequencing was blood. CDR3 DNA: TGTGCCAGCAGCCAAGATGAAGGGATCCCCTACGAGCAGTACTTC. It translates to CASSQDEGIPYEQYF.